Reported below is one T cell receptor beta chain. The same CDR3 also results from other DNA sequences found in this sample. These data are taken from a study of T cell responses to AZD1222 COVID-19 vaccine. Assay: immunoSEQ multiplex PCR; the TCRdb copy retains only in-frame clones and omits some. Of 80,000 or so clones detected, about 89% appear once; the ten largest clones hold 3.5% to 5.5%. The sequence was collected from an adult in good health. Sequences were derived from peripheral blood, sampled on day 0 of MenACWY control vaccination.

As DNA, the CDR3 is TGTGCCAGCAGCTTGGCCGGGAACGAGCAGTACTTC. Translation: CASSLAGNEQYF. The rearrangement joins TRBV5-5 to TRBJ2-7; D is perhaps TRBD2 (5 bases). The CDR3 is 12 amino acids. Germline-derived CDR1 and CDR2 are SGHKS and YYEKEE (reference sequence). The ends were cut back, 0 bases at V and 5 bases at J, with 6 bases in the middle.